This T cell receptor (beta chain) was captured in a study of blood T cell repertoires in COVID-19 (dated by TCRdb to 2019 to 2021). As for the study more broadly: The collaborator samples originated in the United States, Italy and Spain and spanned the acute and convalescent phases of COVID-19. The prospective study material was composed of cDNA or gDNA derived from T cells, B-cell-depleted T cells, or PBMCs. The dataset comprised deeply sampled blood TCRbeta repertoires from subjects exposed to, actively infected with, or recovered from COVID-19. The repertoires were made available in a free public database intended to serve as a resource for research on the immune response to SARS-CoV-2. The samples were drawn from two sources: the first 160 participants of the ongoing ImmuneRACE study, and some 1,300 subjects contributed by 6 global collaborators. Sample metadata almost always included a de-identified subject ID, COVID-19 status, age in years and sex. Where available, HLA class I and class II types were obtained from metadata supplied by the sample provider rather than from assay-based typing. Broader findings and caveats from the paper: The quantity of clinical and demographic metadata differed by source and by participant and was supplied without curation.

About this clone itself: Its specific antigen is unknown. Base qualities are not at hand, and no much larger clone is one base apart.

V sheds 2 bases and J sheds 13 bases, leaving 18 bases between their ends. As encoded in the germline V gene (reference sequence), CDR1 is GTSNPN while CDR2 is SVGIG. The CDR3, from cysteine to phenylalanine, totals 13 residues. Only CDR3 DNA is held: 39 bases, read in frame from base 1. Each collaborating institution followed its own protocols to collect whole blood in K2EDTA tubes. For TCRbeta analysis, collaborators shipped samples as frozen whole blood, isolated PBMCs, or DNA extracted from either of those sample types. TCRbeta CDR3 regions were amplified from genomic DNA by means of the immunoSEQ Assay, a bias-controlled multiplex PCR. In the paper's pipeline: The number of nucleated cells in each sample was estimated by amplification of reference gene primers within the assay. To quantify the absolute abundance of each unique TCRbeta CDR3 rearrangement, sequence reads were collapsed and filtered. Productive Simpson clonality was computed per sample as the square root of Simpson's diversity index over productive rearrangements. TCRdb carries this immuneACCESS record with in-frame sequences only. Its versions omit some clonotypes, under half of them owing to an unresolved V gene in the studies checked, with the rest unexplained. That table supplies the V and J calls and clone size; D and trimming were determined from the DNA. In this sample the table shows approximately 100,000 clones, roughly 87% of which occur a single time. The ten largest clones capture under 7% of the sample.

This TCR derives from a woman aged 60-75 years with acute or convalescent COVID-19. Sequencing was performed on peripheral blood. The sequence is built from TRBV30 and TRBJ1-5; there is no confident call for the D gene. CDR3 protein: CAWSFGGDQKQHF. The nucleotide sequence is TGTGCCTGGAGTTTCGGCGGAGATCAAAAACAGCATTTT. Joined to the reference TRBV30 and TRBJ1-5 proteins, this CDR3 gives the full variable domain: SQTIHQWPATLVQPVGSPLSLECTVEGTSNPNLYWYRQAAGRGLQLLFYSVGIGQISSEVPQNLSASRPQDRQFILSSKKLLLSDSGFYLCAWSFGGDQKQHFGDGTRLSIL.